Listed below are T cell receptor beta chains from one sample, sequenced in a study of blood T cell repertoires in COVID-19. Repertoires were generated with immunoSEQ multiplex PCR, while TCRdb's copy carries only in-frame clones and drops some. The sample shows 90,000 to 130,000 clones, about four fifths of them seen only once. The sequencing input was peripheral blood. These receptors originate from a woman aged 65 to 85 with acute or convalescent COVID-19. Each CDR3 is given with its conserved first and last residue.

v_gene,len,CDR3aa
TRBV5-8,11,CASTPRVGQFF
TRBV27,16,CASSPRTGRILNGYTF
TRBV18,15,CASSAGSTGAYEQYF
TRBV10-3,11,CANGDSDTQYF
TRBV5-4,15,CASSLATGLDYGYTF
TRBV5-1,15,CASGLGGQANEKLFF
TRBV10-3,15,CAISELAENTDTQYF
TRBV7-2,15,CASSLAAGGGQPQHF
TRBV6-5,13,CASSLGGSDTQYF
TRBV29-1,14,CSVGPGANTGELFF
TRBV21-1,17,CASKTPERPGANTEAFF
TRBV7-3,13,CASSDRLSDTQYF
TRBV5-6,13,CASSAGFSQPQHF
TRBV6-5,11,CASSYRDLQFF
TRBV19,12,CASSEIRYGYTF
TRBV27,14,CASSNRLNNSPLHF
TRBV11-2,13,CASRNLDRQGYTF
TRBV4-2,15,CASSRTGQTNQPQHF
TRBV7-2,16,CASSREASFPTGELFF
TRBV18,16,CASSPNSGTSNSPLHF